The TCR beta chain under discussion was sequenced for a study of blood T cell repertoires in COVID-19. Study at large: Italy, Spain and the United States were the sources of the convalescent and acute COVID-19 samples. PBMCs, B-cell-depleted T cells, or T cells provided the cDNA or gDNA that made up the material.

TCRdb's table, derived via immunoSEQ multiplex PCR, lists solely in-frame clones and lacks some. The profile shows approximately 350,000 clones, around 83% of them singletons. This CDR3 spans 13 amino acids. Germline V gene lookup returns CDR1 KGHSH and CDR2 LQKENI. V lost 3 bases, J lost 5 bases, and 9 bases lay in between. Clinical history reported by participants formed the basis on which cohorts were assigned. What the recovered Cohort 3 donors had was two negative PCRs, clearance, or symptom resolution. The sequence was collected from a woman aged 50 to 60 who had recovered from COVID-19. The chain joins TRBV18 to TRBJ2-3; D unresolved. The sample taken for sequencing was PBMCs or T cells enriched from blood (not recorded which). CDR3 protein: CASSPSLRDTQYF. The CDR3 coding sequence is TGTGCCAGCTCACCGTCTCTTAGAGATACGCAGTATTTT.